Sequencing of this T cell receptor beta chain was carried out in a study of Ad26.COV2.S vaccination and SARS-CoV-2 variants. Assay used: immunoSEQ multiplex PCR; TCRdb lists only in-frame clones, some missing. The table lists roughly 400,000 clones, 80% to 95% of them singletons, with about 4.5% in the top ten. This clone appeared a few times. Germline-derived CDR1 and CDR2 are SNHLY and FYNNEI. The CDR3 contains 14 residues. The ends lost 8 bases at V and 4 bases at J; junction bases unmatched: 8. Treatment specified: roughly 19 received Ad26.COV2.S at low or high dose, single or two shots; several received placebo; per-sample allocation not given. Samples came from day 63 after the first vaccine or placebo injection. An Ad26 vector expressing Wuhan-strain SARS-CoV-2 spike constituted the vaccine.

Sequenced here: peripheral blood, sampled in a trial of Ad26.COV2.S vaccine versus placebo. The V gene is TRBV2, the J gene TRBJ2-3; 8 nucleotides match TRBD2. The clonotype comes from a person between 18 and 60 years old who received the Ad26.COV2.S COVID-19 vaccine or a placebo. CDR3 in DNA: TGTGCCAGCGGGGCAGGGACTAGTTCAGATACGCAGTATTTT. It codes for CASGAGTSSDTQYF.